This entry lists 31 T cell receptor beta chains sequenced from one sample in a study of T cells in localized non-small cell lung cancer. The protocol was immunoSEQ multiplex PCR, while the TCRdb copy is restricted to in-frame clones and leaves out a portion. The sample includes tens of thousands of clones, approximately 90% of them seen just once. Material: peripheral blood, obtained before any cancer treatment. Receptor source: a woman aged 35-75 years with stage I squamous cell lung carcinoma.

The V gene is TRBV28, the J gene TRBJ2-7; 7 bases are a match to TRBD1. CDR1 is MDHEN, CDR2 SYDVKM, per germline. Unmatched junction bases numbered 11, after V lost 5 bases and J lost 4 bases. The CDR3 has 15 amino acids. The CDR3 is CASSGNPGQPYEQYF. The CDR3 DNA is TGTGCCAGCAGTGGGAATCCGGGACAGCCTTACGAGCAGTACTTC.

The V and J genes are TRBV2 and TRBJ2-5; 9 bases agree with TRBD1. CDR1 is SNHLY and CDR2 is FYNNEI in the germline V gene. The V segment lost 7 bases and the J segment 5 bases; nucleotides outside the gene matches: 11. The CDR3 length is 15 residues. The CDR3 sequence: CASNPWDRAGETQYF. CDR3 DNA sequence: TGTGCCAGCAACCCCTGGGACAGGGCTGGCGAGACCCAGTACTTC. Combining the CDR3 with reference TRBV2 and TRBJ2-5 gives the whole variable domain EPEVTQTPSHQVTQMGQEVILRCVPISNHLYFYWYRQILGQKVEFLVSFYNNEISEKSEIFDDQFSVERPDGSNFTLKIRSTKLEDSAMYFCASNPWDRAGETQYFGPGTRLLVL.

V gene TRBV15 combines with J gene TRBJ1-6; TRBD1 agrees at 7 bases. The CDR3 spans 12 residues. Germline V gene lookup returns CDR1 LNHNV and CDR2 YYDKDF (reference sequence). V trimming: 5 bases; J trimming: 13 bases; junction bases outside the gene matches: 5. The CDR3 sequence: CATSGLQGPLHF. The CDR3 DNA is TGTGCCACCAGCGGACTACAGGGGCCCCTCCACTTT.

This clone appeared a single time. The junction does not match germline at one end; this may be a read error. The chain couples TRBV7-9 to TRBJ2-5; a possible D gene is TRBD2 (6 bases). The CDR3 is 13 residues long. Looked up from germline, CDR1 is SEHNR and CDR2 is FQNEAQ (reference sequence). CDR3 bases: TGTGGCAGCCAGGCACTAGCAGGGGAGACCCAGTACTTC. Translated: CGSQALAGETQYF.

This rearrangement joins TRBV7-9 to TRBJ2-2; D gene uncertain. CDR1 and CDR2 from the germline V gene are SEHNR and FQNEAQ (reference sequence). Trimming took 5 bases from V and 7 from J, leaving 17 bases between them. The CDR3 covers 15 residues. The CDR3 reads CASSGPLLLGGELFF. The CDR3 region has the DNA TGTGCCAGCAGCGGACCACTACTACTTGGCGGGGAGCTGTTTTTT. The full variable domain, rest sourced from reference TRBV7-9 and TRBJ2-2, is DTGVSQNPRHKITKRGQNVTFRCDPISEHNRLYWYRQTLGQGPEFLTYFQNEAQLEKSRLLSDRFSAERPKGSFSTLEIQRTEQGDSAMYLCASSGPLLLGGELFFGEGSRLTVL.

CDR3 amino acids: CASSVSGDTEAFF. CDR3 bases: TGTGCCAGCAGCGTAAGCGGAGACACTGAAGCTTTCTTT. The rearrangement links TRBV9 to TRBJ1-1; D gene ambiguous. The CDR3 extends over 13 amino acids. Germline assignment: CDR1 SGDLS and CDR2 YYNGEE. V was clipped by 1 base and J by 3 bases, with 7 bases between them.

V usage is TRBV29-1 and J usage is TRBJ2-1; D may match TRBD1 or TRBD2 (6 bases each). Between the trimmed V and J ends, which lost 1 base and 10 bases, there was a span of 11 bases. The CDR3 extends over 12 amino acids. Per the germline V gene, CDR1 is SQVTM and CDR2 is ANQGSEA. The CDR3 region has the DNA TGCAGCGTTGAAGGGGGGGCCGGGGAGCAGTTCTTC. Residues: CSVEGGAGEQFF.

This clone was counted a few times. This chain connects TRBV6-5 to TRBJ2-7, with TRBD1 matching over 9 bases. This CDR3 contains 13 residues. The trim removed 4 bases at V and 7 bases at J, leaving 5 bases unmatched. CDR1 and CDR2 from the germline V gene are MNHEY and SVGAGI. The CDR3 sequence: CASSSGTGWEQYF. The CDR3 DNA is TGTGCCAGCAGTTCCGGGACAGGGTGGGAGCAGTACTTC.

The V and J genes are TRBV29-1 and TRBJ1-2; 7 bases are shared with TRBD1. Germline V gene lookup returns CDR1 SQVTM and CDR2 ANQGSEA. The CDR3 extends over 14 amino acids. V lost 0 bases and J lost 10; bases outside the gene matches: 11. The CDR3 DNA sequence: TGCAGCGTTGAAGACTCCCCGCAGGGGGGAACCTACACCTTC. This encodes CSVEDSPQGGTYTF.

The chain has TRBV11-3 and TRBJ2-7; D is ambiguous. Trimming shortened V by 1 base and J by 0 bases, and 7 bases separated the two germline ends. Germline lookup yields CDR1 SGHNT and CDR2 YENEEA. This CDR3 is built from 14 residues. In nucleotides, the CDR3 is TGTGCCAGCAGCTTAGGGCAGAGCTCCTACGAGCAGTACTTC. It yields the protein CASSLGQSSYEQYF.

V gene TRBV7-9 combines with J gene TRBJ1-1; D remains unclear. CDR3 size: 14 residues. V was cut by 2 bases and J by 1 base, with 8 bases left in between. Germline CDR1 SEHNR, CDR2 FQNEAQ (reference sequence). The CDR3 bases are TGTGCCAGCAGCTTACGGACGGGGAACACTGAAGCTTTCTTT. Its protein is CASSLRTGNTEAFF.

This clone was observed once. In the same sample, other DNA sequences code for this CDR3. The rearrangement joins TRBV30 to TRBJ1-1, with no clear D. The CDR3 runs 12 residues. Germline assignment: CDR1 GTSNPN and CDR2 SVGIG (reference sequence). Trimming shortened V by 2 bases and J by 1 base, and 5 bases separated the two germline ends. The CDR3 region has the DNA TGTGCCTGGAGTCGGCAGAACACTGAAGCTTTCTTT. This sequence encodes CAWSRQNTEAFF.

The CDR3, as DNA: TGTGCCACCTACGAGACAGGGTTGGATCAGCCCCAGCATTTT. Encoded protein: CATYETGLDQPQHF. The rearrangement links TRBV6-1 to TRBJ1-5; 7 bases agree with TRBD1. The CDR3 runs 14 residues. V shed 10 bases and J 5 bases; nucleotides not matched to a gene: 11. CDR1 and CDR2 (germline): MNHNS, SASEGT.

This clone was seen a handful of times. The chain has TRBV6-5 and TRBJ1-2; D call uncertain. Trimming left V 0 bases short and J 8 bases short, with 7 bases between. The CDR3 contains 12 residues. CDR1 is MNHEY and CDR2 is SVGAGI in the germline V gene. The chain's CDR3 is CASSYSGRGYTF. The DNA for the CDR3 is TGTGCCAGCAGTTACTCAGGCAGGGGCTACACCTTC.

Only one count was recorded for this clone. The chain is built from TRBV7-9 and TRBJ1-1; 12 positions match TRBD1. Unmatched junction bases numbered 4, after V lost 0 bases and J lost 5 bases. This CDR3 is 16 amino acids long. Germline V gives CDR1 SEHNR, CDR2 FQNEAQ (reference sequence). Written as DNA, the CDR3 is TGTGCCAGCAGCTTAGCTCCGGGACAGGGGGCTACTGAAGCTTTCTTT. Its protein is CASSLAPGQGATEAFF.

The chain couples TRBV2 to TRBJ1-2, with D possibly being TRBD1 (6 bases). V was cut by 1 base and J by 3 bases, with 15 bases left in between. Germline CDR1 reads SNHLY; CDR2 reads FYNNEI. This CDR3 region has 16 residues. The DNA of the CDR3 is TGTGCCAGCAGTGAAGTCGGTAGGGGGGACTACTATGGCTACACCTTC. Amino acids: CASSEVGRGDYYGYTF.

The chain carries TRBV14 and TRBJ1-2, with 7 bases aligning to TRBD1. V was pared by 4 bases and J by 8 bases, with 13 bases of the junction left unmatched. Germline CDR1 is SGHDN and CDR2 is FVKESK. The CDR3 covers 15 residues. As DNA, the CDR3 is TGTGCCAGCAGCCCAGGGACAGTCGGATGGGAGGGCTACACCTTC. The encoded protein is CASSPGTVGWEGYTF.

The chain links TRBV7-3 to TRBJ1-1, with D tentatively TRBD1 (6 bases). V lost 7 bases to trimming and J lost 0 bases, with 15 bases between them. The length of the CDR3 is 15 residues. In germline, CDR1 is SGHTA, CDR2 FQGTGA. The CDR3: CASNERGGLNTEAFF. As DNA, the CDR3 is TGTGCCAGCAACGAACGGGGGGGCCTGAACACTGAAGCTTTCTTT.

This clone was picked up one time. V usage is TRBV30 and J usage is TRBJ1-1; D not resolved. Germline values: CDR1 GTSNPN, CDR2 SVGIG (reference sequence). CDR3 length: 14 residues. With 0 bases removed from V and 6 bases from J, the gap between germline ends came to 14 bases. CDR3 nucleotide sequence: TGTGCCTGGAGTGTACGGGGAGTAGGCGCTGAAGCTTTCTTT. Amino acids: CAWSVRGVGAEAFF.

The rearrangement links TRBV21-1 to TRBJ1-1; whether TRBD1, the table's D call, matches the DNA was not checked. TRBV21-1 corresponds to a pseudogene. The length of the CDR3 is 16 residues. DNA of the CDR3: TGTGCCAGCAGCTTGCAACCTCCGACAGGGGGCACTGAAGCTTTCTTT. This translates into CASSLQPPTGGTEAFF.

The CDR3 sequence is CASSPGAGAQHF. DNA for the CDR3: TGTGCCAGCTCACCAGGGGCCGGGGCCCAGCATTTT. The J gene is TRBJ1-5, the V gene TRBV18, with D perhaps matching TRBD1 (5 bases). V lost 2 bases and J lost 11, with 10 bases in between. Germline CDR1 and CDR2: KGHSH and LQKENI. There are 12 residues in the CDR3.

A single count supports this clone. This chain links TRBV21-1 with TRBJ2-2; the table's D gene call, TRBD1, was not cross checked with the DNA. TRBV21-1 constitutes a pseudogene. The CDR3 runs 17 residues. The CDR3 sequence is CASSKLWETGNTGELFF. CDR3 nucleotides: TGTGCCAGCAGCAAACTCTGGGAGACAGGGAACACCGGGGAGCTGTTTTTT.

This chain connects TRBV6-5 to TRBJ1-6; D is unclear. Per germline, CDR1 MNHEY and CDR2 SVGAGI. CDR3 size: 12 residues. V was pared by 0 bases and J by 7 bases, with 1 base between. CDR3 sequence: CASSYSNSPLHF. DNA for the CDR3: TGTGCCAGCAGTTACTCGAATTCACCCCTCCACTTT.

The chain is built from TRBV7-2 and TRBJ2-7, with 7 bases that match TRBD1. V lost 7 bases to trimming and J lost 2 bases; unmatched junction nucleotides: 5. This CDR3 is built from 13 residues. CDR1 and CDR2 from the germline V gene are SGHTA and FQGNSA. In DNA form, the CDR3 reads TGTGCCAGCAAAGACAGGGCAACCTACGAGCAGTACTTC. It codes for CASKDRATYEQYF.

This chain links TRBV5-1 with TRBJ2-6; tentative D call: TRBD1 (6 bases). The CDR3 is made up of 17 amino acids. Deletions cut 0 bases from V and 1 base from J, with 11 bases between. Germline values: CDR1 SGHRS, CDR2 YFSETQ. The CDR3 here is CASSLVGGGSGANVLTF. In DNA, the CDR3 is TGCGCCAGCAGCTTGGTAGGGGGTGGATCTGGGGCCAACGTCCTGACTTTC.

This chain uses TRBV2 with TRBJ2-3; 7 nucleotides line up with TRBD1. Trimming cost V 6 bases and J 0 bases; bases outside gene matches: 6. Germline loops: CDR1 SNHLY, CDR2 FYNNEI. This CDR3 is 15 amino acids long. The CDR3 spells CASRDGTASTDTQYF. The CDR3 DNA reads TGTGCCAGCAGGGACGGGACAGCTAGCACAGATACGCAGTATTTT.

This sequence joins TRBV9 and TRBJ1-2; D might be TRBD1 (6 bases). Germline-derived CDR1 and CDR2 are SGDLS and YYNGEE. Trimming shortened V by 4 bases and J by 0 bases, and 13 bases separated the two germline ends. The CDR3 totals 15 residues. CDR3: CASSFGTLANYGYTF. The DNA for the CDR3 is TGTGCCAGCAGCTTCGGGACACTAGCTAACTATGGCTACACCTTC.

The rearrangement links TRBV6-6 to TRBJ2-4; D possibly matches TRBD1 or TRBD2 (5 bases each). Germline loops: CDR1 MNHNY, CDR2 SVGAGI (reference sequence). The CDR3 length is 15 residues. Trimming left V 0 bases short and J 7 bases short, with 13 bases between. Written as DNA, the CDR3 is TGTGCCAGCAGTTACTCAAGGGACCGTGGGAACATTCAGTACTTC. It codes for CASSYSRDRGNIQYF.

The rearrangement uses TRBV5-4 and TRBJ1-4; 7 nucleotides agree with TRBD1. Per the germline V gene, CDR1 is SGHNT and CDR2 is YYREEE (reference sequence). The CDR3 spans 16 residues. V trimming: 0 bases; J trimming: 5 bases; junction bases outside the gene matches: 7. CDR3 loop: CASSLESGGGNEKLFF. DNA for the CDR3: TGTGCCAGCAGCTTGGAATCAGGGGGTGGAAATGAAAAACTGTTTTTT. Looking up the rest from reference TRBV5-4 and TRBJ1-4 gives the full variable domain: ETGVTQSPTHLIKTRGQQVTLRCSSQSGHNTVSWYQQALGQGPQFIFQYYREEENGRGNFPPRFSGLQFPNYSSELNVNALELDDSALYLCASSLESGGGNEKLFFGSGTQLSVL.

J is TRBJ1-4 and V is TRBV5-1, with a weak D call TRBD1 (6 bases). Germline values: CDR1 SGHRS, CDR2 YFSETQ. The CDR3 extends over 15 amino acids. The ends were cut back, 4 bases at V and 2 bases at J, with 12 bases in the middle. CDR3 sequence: CASSEGTGTNEKLFF. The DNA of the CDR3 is TGCGCCAGCAGCGAGGGTACAGGGACTAATGAAAAACTGTTTTTT.

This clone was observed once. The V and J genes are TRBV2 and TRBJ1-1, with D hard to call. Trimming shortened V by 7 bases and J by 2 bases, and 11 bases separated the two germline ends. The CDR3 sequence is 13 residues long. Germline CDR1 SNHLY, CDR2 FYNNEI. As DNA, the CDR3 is TGTGCCAGCACGGCAGACCCTAACACTGAAGCTTTCTTT. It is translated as CASTADPNTEAFF.